Below are 4 T cell receptor beta chains sequenced from a single sample in a study of shared T cell receptors in the human thymus. Some clones are missing from TCRdb's copy, which holds only in-frame ones; the method was immunoSEQ multiplex PCR. The sample shows 500,000 to 750,000 clones, approximately 88% of them seen only once. The same data also contributed to another study, on human thymus T cells.

Input material: thymocytes. The receptor set was obtained from a boy under three years old with a congenital heart defect.

V usage is TRBV2 and J usage is TRBJ2-1, with TRBD2 matching over 13 bases. CDR3 length: 16 amino acids. CDR1 is SNHLY and CDR2 is FYNNEI in the germline V gene. Losses at the gene ends were 3 bases for V and 4 bases for J; bases not matched to a gene: 3. CDR3 residues: CASSERLAGGYNEQFF. In nucleotides, the CDR3 is TGTGCCAGCAGTGAGAGACTAGCGGGAGGATACAATGAGCAGTTCTTC. The entire variable domain, with the rest obtained from reference TRBV2 and TRBJ2-1, is as follows: EPEVTQTPSHQVTQMGQEVILRCVPISNHLYFYWYRQILGQKVEFLVSFYNNEISEKSEIFDDQFSVERPDGSNFTLKIRSTKLEDSAMYFCASSERLAGGYNEQFFGPGTRLTVL.

This clone was found once. The chain couples TRBV4-3 to TRBJ2-7, with 7 bases fitting TRBD1. CDR1 and CDR2 from the germline V gene are LGHNA and YSLEER. The V gene end was trimmed by 0 bases and the J gene end by 5 bases; junction bases not matched to a gene: 1. This CDR3 is 13 amino acids long. Here the CDR3 reads CASSQEQGNEQYF. CDR3 nucleotides: TGCGCCAGCAGCCAAGAACAGGGGAACGAGCAGTACTTC.

The gene calls are TRBV29-1 and TRBJ2-5; 9 nucleotides agree with TRBD1. Germline assignment: CDR1 SQVTM and CDR2 ANQGSEA. The V and J ends lost 2 bases and 4 bases, in that order; junction bases with no gene match: 5. The CDR3 contains 14 residues. CDR3 protein: CSVEYRGQGETQYF. For the CDR3, the DNA is TGCAGCGTTGAATACAGGGGGCAGGGAGAGACCCAGTACTTC.

The chain has TRBV4-3 and TRBJ2-3; D uncertain. Trimming took 3 bases from V and 6 from J, leaving 16 bases between them. The germline gives CDR1 LGHNA, CDR2 YSLEER. CDR3 length: 15 amino acids. The CDR3 loop is CASSQIPAPRDTQYF. The CDR3 DNA is TGCGCCAGCAGCCAGATCCCTGCCCCCCGGGATACGCAGTATTTT.